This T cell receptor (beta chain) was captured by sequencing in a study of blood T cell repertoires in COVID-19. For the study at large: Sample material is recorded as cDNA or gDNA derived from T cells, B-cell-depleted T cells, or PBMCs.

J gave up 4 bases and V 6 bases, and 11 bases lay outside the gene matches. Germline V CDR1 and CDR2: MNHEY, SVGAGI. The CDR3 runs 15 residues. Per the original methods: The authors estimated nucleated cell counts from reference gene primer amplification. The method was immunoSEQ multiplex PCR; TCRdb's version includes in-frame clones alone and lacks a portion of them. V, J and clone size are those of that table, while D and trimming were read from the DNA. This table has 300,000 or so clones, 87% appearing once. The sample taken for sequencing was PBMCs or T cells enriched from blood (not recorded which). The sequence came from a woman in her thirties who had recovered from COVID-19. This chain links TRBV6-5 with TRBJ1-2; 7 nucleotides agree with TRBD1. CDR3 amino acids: CASSVYRGNSYGYTF. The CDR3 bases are TGTGCCAGCAGCGTCTACAGGGGAAATTCCTATGGCTACACCTTC.